The T cell receptor (beta chain) under discussion was sequenced for a study of T cell responses to AZD1222 COVID-19 vaccine. Germline CDR1 and CDR2: SGHTA and FQGNSA. J gave up 5 bases and V 1 base, and 10 bases lay outside the gene matches. The CDR3 length is 18 residues. Clones were sequenced by immunoSEQ multiplex PCR, and TCRdb holds only the in-frame ones, with some missing. The table has about 120,000 clones, 80% to 90% seen once. This chain joins TRBV7-2 and TRBJ2-1, with 11 bases lining up with TRBD2. The sequencing used peripheral blood, collected on day 0 of AZD1222 vaccination. The origin of this receptor is an adult in good health. The CDR3 sequence is CASSLGLGTSGPNNEQFF. The CDR3 DNA follows: TGTGCCAGCAGCTTAGGTCTGGGGACTAGCGGCCCTAACAATGAGCAGTTCTTC. Filled out from reference TRBV7-2 and TRBJ2-1, the complete variable domain reads GAGVSQSPSNKVTEKGKDVELRCDPISGHTALYWYRQSLGQGLEFLIYFQGNSAPDKSGLPSDRFSAERTGGSVSTLTIQRTQQEDSAVYLCASSLGLGTSGPNNEQFFGPGTRLTVL.